The subject of this entry is one T cell receptor (beta chain). The antigen remains unidentified. The sample belongs to a study of Tregs in tolerant kidney transplant recipients. Across the study: The nonmyeloablative bone marrow transplants came from related graft donors, with transient mixed chimerism. Study results and caveats: Tolerant patients' donor-specific Tregs expanded beyond overall Tregs, suggesting antigen-driven growth.

The V gene's germline CDR1 is SGDLS and CDR2 YYNGEE. This CDR3 is 18 amino acids long. J lost 3 bases, V lost 3 bases, and 16 bases had no gene match. Generated by immunoSEQ multiplex PCR, the TCRdb table keeps only in-frame clones and is missing some. The table shows just over 15,000 clones, with about 53% occurring only once. Recipient PBMCs carried a CFSE label and met irradiated graft donor PBMCs for over five days before FACS sorting. The chain carries TRBV9 and TRBJ2-7; TRBD2 agrees at 9 bases. The receptor comes from a human patient who received a combined kidney and bone marrow transplant. The sequences come from CD4+ T cells from blood cultured with allogeneic cells, collected before the transplant. CDR3 amino acids: CASSDPRVGIAGDYEQYF. CDR3 nucleotide sequence: TGTGCCAGCAGCGACCCACGGGTAGGGATAGCGGGGGACTACGAGCAGTACTTC.